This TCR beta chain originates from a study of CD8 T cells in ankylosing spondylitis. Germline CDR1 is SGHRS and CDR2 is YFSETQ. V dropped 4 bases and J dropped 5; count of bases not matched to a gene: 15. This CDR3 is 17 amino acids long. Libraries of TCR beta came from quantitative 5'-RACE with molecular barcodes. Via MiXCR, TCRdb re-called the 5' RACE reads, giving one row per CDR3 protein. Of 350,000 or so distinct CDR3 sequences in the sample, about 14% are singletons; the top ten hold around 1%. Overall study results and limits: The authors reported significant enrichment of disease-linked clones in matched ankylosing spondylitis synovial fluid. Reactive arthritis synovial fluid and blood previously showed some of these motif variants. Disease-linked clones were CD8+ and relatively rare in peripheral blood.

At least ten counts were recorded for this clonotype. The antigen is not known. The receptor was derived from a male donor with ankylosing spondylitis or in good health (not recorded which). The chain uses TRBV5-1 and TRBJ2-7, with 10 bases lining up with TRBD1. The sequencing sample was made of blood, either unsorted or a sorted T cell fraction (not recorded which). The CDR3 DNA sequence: TGCGCCAGCAGCCCCTCGGCCTTTCATGGGACAGGGGACGAGCAGTACTTC. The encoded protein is CASSPSAFHGTGDEQYF. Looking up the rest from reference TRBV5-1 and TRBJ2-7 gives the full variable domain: KAGVTQTPRYLIKTRGQQVTLSCSPISGHRSVSWYQQTPGQGLQFLFEYFSETQRNKGNFPGRFSGRQFSNSRSEMNVSTLELGDSALYLCASSPSAFHGTGDEQYFGPGTRLTVT.